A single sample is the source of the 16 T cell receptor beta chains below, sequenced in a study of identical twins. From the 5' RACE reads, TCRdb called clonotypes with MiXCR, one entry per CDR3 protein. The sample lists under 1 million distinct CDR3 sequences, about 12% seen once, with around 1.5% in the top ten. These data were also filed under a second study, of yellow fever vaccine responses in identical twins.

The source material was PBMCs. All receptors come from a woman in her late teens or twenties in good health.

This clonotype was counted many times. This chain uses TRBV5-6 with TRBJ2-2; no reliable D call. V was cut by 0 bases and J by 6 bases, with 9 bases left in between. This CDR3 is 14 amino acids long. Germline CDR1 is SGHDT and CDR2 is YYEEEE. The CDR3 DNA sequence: TGTGCCAGCAGCTTGGTTGTTAACGCCGGGGAGCTGTTTTTT. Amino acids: CASSLVVNAGELFF.

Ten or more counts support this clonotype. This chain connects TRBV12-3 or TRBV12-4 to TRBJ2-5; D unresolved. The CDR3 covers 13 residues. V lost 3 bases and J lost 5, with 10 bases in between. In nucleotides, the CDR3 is TGTGCCAGCAGTTTTTCCCACTTGGAGACCCAGTACTTC. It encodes CASSFSHLETQYF.

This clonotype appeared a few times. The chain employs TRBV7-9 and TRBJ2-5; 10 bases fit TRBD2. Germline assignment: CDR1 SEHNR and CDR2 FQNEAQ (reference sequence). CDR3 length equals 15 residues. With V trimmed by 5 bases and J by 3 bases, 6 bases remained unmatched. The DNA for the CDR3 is TGTGCCAGCAGCAAGCTAGCGGGAGTAAAAGAGACCCAGTACTTC. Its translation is CASSKLAGVKETQYF.

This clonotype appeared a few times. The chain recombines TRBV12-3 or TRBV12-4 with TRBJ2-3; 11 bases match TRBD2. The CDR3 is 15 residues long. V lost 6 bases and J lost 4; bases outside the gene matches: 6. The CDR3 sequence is CASRDSGRGSDTQYF. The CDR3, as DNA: TGTGCCAGCAGGGATAGCGGGAGGGGATCAGATACGCAGTATTTT.

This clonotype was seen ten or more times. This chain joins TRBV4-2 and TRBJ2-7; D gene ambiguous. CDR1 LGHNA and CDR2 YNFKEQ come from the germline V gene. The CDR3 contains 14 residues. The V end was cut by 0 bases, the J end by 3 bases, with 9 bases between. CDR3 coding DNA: TGTGCCAGCAGCCAAGAGGCTGAGCACTACGAGCAGTACTTC. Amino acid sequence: CASSQEAEHYEQYF.

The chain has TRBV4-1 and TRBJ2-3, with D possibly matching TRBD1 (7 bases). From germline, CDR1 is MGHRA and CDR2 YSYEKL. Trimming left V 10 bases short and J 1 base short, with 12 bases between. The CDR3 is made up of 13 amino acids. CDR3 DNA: TGCGCCACCAGGGGGGTAGGCACAGATACGCAGTATTTT. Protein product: CATRGVGTDTQYF.

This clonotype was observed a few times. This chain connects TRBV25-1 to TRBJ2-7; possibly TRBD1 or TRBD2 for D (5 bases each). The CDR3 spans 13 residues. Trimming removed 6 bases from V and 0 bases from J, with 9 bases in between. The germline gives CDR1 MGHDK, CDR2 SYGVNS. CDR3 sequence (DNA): TGTGCCAGCAGCAGGGACGACTCCTACGAGCAGTACTTC. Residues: CASSRDDSYEQYF.

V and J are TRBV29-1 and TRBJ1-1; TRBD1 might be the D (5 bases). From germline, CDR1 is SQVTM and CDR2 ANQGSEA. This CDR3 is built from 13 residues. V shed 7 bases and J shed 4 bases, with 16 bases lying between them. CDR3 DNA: TGCAGCGCTAGACAGTTAGGCGGCACTGAAGCTTTCTTT. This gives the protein CSARQLGGTEAFF. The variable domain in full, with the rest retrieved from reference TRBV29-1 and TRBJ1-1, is SAVISQKPSRDICQRGTSLTIQCQVDSQVTMMFWYRQQPGQSLTLIATANQGSEATYESGFVIDKFPISRPNLTFSTLTVSNMSPEDSSIYLCSARQLGGTEAFFGQGTRLTVV.

The CDR3 reads CASSLSWGLGNQPQHF. The CDR3 coding sequence is TGCGCCAGCAGCCTGTCGTGGGGGTTAGGCAATCAGCCCCAGCATTTT. V is TRBV4-1 and J is TRBJ1-5, with a tentative D call TRBD1 (5 bases). This CDR3 region has 16 residues. Trimming took 4 bases from V and 2 from J, leaving 15 bases between them. Germline V gene lookup returns CDR1 MGHRA and CDR2 YSYEKL.

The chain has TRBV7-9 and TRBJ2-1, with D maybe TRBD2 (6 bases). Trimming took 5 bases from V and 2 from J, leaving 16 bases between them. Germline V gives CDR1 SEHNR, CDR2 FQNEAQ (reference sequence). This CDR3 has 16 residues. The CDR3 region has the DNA TGTGCCAGCAGCCATGGCCGGGACTCTGCCTACAATGAGCAGTTCTTC. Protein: CASSHGRDSAYNEQFF.

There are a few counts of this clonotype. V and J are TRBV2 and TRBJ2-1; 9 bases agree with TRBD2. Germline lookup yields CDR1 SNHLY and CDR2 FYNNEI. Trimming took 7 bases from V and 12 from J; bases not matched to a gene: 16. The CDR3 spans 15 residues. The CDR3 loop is CASTIGGTSRSAQFF. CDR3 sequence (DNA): TGTGCCAGCACCATAGGGGGGACTAGCCGGAGTGCGCAGTTCTTC.

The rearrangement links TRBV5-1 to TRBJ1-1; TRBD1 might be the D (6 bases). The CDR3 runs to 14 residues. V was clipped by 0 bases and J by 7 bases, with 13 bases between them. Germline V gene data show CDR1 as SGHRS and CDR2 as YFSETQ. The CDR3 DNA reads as TGCGCCAGCAGCTTGGGGGGACAACGGTATGAAGCTTTCTTT. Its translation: CASSLGGQRYEAFF.

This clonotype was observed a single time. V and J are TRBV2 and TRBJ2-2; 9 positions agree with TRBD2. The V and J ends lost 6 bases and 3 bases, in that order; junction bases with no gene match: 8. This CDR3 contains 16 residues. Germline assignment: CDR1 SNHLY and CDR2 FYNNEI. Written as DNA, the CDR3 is TGTGCCAGCAGCTTTCTAGCGGGACGGTACACCGGGGAGCTGTTTTTT. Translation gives CASSFLAGRYTGELFF. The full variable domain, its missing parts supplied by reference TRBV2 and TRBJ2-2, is EPEVTQTPSHQVTQMGQEVILRCVPISNHLYFYWYRQILGQKVEFLVSFYNNEISEKSEIFDDQFSVERPDGSNFTLKIRSTKLEDSAMYFCASSFLAGRYTGELFFGEGSRLTVL.

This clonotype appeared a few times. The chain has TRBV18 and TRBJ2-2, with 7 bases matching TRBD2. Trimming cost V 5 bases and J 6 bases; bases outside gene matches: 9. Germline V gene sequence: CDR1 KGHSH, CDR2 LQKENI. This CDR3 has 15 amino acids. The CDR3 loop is CASSSAGTYSGELFF. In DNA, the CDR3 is TGTGCCAGCTCATCAGCGGGGACCTACTCCGGGGAGCTGTTTTTT.

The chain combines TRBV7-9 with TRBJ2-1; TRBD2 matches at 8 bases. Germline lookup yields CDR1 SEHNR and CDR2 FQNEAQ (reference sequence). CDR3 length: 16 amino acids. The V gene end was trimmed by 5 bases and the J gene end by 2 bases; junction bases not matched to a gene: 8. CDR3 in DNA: TGTGCCAGCAGCCCAGGCGTGCGGGGGGCCTACAATGAGCAGTTCTTC. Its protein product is CASSPGVRGAYNEQFF.

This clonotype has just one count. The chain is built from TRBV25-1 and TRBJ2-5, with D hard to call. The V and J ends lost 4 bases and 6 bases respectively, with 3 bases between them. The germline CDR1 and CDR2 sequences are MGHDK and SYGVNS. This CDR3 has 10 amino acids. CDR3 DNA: TGTGCCAGCAGTGCTCAGACCCAGTACTTC. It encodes CASSAQTQYF.